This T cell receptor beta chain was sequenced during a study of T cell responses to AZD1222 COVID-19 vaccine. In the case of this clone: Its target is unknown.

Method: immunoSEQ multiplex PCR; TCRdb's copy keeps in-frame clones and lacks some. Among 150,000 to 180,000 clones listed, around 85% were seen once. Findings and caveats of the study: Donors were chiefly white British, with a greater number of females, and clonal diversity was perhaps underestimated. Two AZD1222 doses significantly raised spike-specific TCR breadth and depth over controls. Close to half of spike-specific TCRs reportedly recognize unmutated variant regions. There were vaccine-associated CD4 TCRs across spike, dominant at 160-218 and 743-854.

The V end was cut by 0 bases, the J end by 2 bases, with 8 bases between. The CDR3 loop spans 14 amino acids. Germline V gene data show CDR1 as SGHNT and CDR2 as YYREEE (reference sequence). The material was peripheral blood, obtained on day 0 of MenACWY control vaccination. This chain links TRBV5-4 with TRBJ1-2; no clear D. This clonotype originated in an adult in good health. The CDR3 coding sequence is TGTGCCAGCAGCTTGGACAGACTAAACTATGGCTACACCTTC. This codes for CASSLDRLNYGYTF.